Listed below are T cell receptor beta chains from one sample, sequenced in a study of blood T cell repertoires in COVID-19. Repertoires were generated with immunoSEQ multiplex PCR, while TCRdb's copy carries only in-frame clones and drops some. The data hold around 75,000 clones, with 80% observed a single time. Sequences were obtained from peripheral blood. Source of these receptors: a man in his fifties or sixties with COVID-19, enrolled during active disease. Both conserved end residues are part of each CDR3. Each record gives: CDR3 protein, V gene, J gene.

CDR3 protein: CASSLATSGYPYDTQYF
V gene: TRBV11-1
J gene: TRBJ2-3

CDR3 protein: CSHSSGSTDTQYF
V gene: TRBV29-1
J gene: TRBJ2-3

CDR3 protein: CATHPGGPNTEAFF
V gene: TRBV5-4
J gene: TRBJ1-1

CDR3 protein: CASSLMAGYTF
V gene: TRBV5-6
J gene: TRBJ1-2

CDR3 protein: CASSDSGGGTDTQYF
V gene: TRBV6-4
J gene: TRBJ2-3

CDR3 protein: CASRSDRVATEAFF
V gene: TRBV19
J gene: TRBJ1-1

CDR3 protein: CASSRYVGQGHTGELFF
V gene: TRBV13
J gene: TRBJ2-2

CDR3 protein: CASSGRPVAGGHYTDTQYF
V gene: TRBV9
J gene: TRBJ2-3

CDR3 protein: CASSDSAGAHTGELFF
V gene: TRBV6-4
J gene: TRBJ2-2

CDR3 protein: CASSVARGQKGTSGRALQFF
V gene: TRBV9
J gene: TRBJ2-1

CDR3 protein: CASSPPYTGELFF
V gene: TRBV5-4
J gene: TRBJ2-2

CDR3 protein: CASSDRTGSGYTF
V gene: TRBV7-8
J gene: TRBJ1-2

CDR3 protein: CASSAGDRSGANVLTF
V gene: TRBV4-3
J gene: TRBJ2-6

CDR3 protein: CASSSVGGAGANVLTF
V gene: TRBV6-5
J gene: TRBJ2-6

CDR3 protein: CAWTGNTGELFF
V gene: TRBV30
J gene: TRBJ2-2

CDR3 protein: CASSLAALAGADTQYF
V gene: TRBV5-1
J gene: TRBJ2-3

CDR3 protein: CAISDNNQPQHF
V gene: TRBV10-3
J gene: TRBJ1-5

CDR3 protein: CASSAARGRTEAFF
V gene: TRBV7-8
J gene: TRBJ1-1

CDR3 protein: CSVARGGTGELFF
V gene: TRBV29-1
J gene: TRBJ2-2

CDR3 protein: CASSGRTGLGYTF
V gene: TRBV10-1
J gene: TRBJ1-2

CDR3 protein: CASRRAGGEETQYF
V gene: TRBV19
J gene: TRBJ2-5

CDR3 protein: CASSISGTSGNYEQYF
V gene: TRBV19
J gene: TRBJ2-7

CDR3 protein: CASLIGGSVGNTGELFF
V gene: TRBV28
J gene: TRBJ2-2

CDR3 protein: CASSSPEIAKNIQYF
V gene: TRBV6-1
J gene: TRBJ2-4

CDR3 protein: CASSLGGTGGSGVELFF
V gene: TRBV7-2
J gene: TRBJ2-2

CDR3 protein: CASSPKTALADTGELFF
V gene: TRBV18
J gene: TRBJ2-2

CDR3 protein: CASSEILNTGELFF
V gene: TRBV25-1
J gene: TRBJ2-2

CDR3 protein: CASSLELAMIGDTQYF
V gene: TRBV5-6
J gene: TRBJ2-3

CDR3 protein: CASSRTGNTEAFF
V gene: TRBV7-9
J gene: TRBJ1-1

CDR3 protein: CASSQELQGRGEQYF
V gene: TRBV14
J gene: TRBJ2-7

CDR3 protein: CASSSGGGNTIYF
V gene: TRBV5-1
J gene: TRBJ1-3

CDR3 protein: CASSQRQGYTEAFF
V gene: TRBV3-1/TRBV3-2
J gene: TRBJ1-1

CDR3 protein: CASSQLQNTDTQYF
V gene: TRBV4-3
J gene: TRBJ2-3

CDR3 protein: CASSLELSSYEQYF
V gene: TRBV5-1
J gene: TRBJ2-7

CDR3 protein: CASSPFRGFQPQHF
V gene: TRBV6-5
J gene: TRBJ1-5

CDR3 protein: CASQGLAGASYNEQFF
V gene: TRBV30
J gene: TRBJ2-1

CDR3 protein: CASSRQKSGNTIYF
V gene: TRBV18
J gene: TRBJ1-3

CDR3 protein: CASSQAATSGSSYEQYF
V gene: TRBV4-2
J gene: TRBJ2-7

CDR3 protein: CACHDASSGSRRSYNEQFF
V gene: TRBV30
J gene: TRBJ2-1

CDR3 protein: CASMEGYEQYF
V gene: TRBV2
J gene: TRBJ2-7

CDR3 protein: CASGDLGGHEQYF
V gene: TRBV4-1
J gene: TRBJ2-7

CDR3 protein: CASSPEVQGDQPQHF
V gene: TRBV18
J gene: TRBJ1-5

CDR3 protein: CASSVGHRGTGELFF
V gene: TRBV9
J gene: TRBJ2-2

CDR3 protein: CASSATYRDRLTDTQYF
V gene: TRBV5-1
J gene: TRBJ2-3